The source of this TCR beta chain is a study of human T cells and chemical hapten exposure. In the case of this clonotype: Compared with germline, one end of the junction differs, possibly owing to a read error.

The time point denotes: pre-sensitization, week 0. Treatment: therapeutic diphenylcyclopropenone sensitization with weekly scalp DPC. TCRdb re-derived calls from the RACE reads in MiXCR, one entry per CDR3 protein. The sample lists tens of thousands of distinct CDR3 sequences; around 7% were seen once. The CDR3 loop spans 12 amino acids. Germline CDR1 is DFQATT and CDR2 is SNEGSKA (reference sequence). J is TRBJ1-2 and V is TRBV20-1; D is unclear. The specimen was whole blood, collected in connection with sensitization to the hapten diphenylcyclopropenone (DPC). The sequence was obtained from a woman aged 25-40 years with alopecia areata. Some clones in this sample may be carry-over from other donors' samples. The CDR3 sequence: CSALRTTYGDTF. CDR3 DNA sequence: TGCAGTGCTTTAAGGACGACCTATGGCGACACCTTC.